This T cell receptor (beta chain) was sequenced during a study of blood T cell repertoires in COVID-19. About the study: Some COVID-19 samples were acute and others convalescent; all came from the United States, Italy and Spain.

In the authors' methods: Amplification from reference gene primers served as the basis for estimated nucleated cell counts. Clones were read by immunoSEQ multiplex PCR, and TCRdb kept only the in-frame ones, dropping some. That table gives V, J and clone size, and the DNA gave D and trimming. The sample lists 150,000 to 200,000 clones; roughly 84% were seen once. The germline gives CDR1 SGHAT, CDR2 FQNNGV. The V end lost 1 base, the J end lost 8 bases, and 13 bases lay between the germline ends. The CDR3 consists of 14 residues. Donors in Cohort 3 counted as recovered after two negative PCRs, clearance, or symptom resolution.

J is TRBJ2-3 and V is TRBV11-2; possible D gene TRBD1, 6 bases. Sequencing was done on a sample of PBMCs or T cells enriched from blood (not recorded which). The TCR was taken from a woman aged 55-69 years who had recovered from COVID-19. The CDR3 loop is CASSLARGRATQYF. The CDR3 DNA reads TGTGCCAGCAGCTTAGCCAGGGGCCGTGCTACGCAGTATTTT.